Below are 20 T cell receptor beta chains sequenced from a single sample in a study of OX40 agonist ivuxolimab in advanced cancers. Profiling relied on immunoSEQ multiplex PCR, and the TCRdb table lists in-frame clones only, not all of them. This table holds approximately 84,000 clones, 80% to 95% found once. The specimen was CD4+ or CD8+ T cells sorted from blood, collected in a trial of the OX40 agonist ivuxolimab. These receptors came from an adult with an advanced solid tumor such as melanoma, head and neck, liver or kidney cancer.

The chain joins TRBV7-2 to TRBJ1-2; perhaps TRBD1 as D (5 bases). The CDR3 consists of 15 residues. Trimming took 5 bases from V and 1 from J, leaving 14 bases between them. Germline assignment: CDR1 SGHTA and CDR2 FQGNSA. The CDR3 region has the DNA TGTGCCAGCAGCCCGGCTTCAGGGCTTAACTATGGCTACACCTTC. This gives the protein CASSPASGLNYGYTF.

The V and J genes are TRBV5-1 and TRBJ2-5; either TRBD1 or TRBD2 may supply D (5 bases each). V gave up 7 bases and J gave up 4 bases, with 11 bases separating them. Germline CDR1 reads SGHRS; CDR2 reads YFSETQ. The CDR3 is 12 residues long. CDR3 nucleotide sequence: TGCGCCAGCGGGGCCGAGGGAGAGACCCAGTACTTC. The encoded protein is CASGAEGETQYF.

This chain joins TRBV9 and TRBJ1-4; D uncertain. Germline CDR1 SGDLS, CDR2 YYNGEE. With 1 base removed from V and 0 bases from J, the gap between germline ends came to 4 bases. The CDR3 length is 14 residues. CDR3 region: CASSVPSTNEKLFF. The DNA for the CDR3 is TGTGCCAGCAGCGTACCATCAACTAATGAAAAACTGTTTTTT. Full variable domain (rest looked up from reference TRBV9 and TRBJ1-4): DSGVTQTPKHLITATGQRVTLRCSPRSGDLSVYWYQQSLDQGLQFLIQYYNGEERAKGNILERFSAQQFPDLHSELNLSSLELGDSALYFCASSVPSTNEKLFFGSGTQLSVL.

The chain carries TRBV11-1 and TRBJ2-5; 7 nucleotides align to TRBD2. Trimming at V came to 1 base and at J to 5 bases, leaving 4 bases not matched to a gene. The CDR3 loop spans 14 amino acids. Germline lookup yields CDR1 SGHAT and CDR2 FQDESV (reference sequence). CDR3 nucleotide sequence: TGTGCCAGCAGCTTAGACGGGGGGACCGAGACCCAGTACTTC. Translated: CASSLDGGTETQYF.

The chain couples TRBV28 to TRBJ1-2, with D tentatively TRBD1 (6 bases). V lost 2 bases, J lost 3 bases, and 16 bases lay in between. The CDR3 consists of 16 residues. Germline values: CDR1 MDHEN, CDR2 SYDVKM. CDR3 region: CASSLGGAGGDYGYTF. CDR3 coding DNA: TGTGCCAGCAGTTTAGGGGGCGCGGGAGGGGACTATGGCTACACCTTC.

The CDR3 is CASSRDGPEGRGYTF. For the CDR3, the DNA is TGCGCCAGCAGCCGCGATGGGCCAGAAGGGAGGGGCTACACCTTC. The genes are TRBV4-1 and TRBJ1-2, with D unresolved. This CDR3 region has 15 residues. Per germline, CDR1 MGHRA and CDR2 YSYEKL. V was trimmed by 4 bases and J by 8 bases, leaving 20 bases between them.

The chain carries TRBV5-1 and TRBJ2-7, with TRBD2 matching over 7 bases. V trimming: 4 bases; J trimming: 9 bases; junction bases outside the gene matches: 13. CDR3 size: 14 residues. Germline V gives CDR1 SGHRS, CDR2 YFSETQ. Here the CDR3 reads CASSPQAGELVQYF. In DNA, the CDR3 is TGCGCCAGCAGCCCACAGGCGGGAGAGTTAGTGCAGTACTTC. The variable domain in full, completed from reference TRBV5-1 and TRBJ2-7, reads KAGVTQTPRYLIKTRGQQVTLSCSPISGHRSVSWYQQTPGQGLQFLFEYFSETQRNKGNFPGRFSGRQFSNSRSEMNVSTLELGDSALYLCASSPQAGELVQYFGPGTRLTVT.

V is TRBV18 and J is TRBJ2-5; D call uncertain. V lost 2 bases and J 1 base, leaving 11 bases between the germline ends. Germline values: CDR1 KGHSH, CDR2 LQKENI. The CDR3 is 15 residues long. This chain's CDR3 is CASSPRAPTQETQYF. The CDR3 nucleotides read TGTGCCAGCTCACCAAGGGCGCCCACCCAAGAGACCCAGTACTTC.

As for this clone: Additional DNA sequences in this sample encode the identical CDR3. V gene TRBV19 combines with J gene TRBJ2-5, with a weak D call TRBD2 (5 bases). The CDR3 runs 13 residues. Per the germline V gene, CDR1 is LNHDA and CDR2 is SQIVND (reference sequence). Trimming pared 1 base from V and 4 bases from J, leaving 7 bases between. The CDR3 reads CASSIASGETQYF. CDR3 bases: TGTGCCAGTAGTATAGCCAGCGGAGAGACCCAGTACTTC.

The chain carries TRBV7-2 and TRBJ2-2; D possibly corresponds to TRBD1 (5 bases). The CDR3 covers 16 residues. Per germline, CDR1 SGHTA and CDR2 FQGNSA. Trimming left V 1 base short and J 0 bases short, with 9 bases between. CDR3 sequence reads: CASSLVAGSNTGELFF. The CDR3 DNA reads as TGTGCCAGCAGCTTAGTGGCAGGGTCGAACACCGGGGAGCTGTTTTTT.

About this clone: Additional DNA sequences in this sample encode the identical CDR3. The chain has TRBV4-2 and TRBJ1-1; no clear D gene. V lost 0 bases to trimming and J lost 0 bases, with 11 bases between them. Germline-derived CDR1 and CDR2 are LGHNA and YNFKEQ. The CDR3 is made up of 16 amino acids. CDR3 coding DNA: TGTGCCAGCAGCCAAGAGGTCCGCGGAGTGAACACTGAAGCTTTCTTT. This sequence encodes CASSQEVRGVNTEAFF.

The chain employs TRBV27 and TRBJ1-6, with TRBD1 matching 8 bases. Losses at the gene ends were 6 bases for V and 8 bases for J; bases not matched to a gene: 12. The CDR3 totals 16 residues. Germline V gives CDR1 MNHEY, CDR2 SMNVEV (reference sequence). CDR3 in amino acids: CASRVTDRGTDSPLHF. In nucleotides, the CDR3 is TGTGCCAGCAGGGTTACTGACAGGGGAACCGATTCACCCCTCCACTTT.

V is TRBV4-1 and J is TRBJ2-7; D ambiguous. Germline values: CDR1 MGHRA, CDR2 YSYEKL. CDR3 length: 15 amino acids. V lost 0 bases, J lost 6 bases, and 15 bases lay in between. DNA for the CDR3: TGCGCCAGCAGCCAAGATGTGGCAACGGCCCCCGAGCAGTACTTC. It specifies CASSQDVATAPEQYF.

Concerning this clone itself: Distinct nucleotide sequences in the sample also encode this CDR3. The chain recombines TRBV28 with TRBJ1-2; TRBD1 is a possible D gene (5 bases). The CDR3 is made up of 14 amino acids. CDR1 and CDR2 from the germline V gene are MDHEN and SYDVKM. V shed 2 bases and J shed 4 bases, with 11 bases lying between them. The CDR3 region is CASSLTGVGYGYTF. Here the CDR3 DNA reads TGTGCCAGCAGTTTAACGGGGGTTGGCTATGGCTACACCTTC.

This sequence joins TRBV27 and TRBJ2-1; D not resolved. The CDR3 totals 15 residues. Deletions cut 8 bases from V and 1 base from J, with 15 bases between. Germline CDR1 and CDR2: MNHEY and SMNVEV (reference sequence). The CDR3 reads CASGKLGPSYNEQFF. As DNA, the CDR3 is TGTGCCAGCGGGAAGTTAGGACCTTCCTACAATGAGCAGTTCTTC.

This clone was seen a few times. This sequence joins TRBV2 and TRBJ2-2, with 7 bases fitting TRBD1. The V gene's germline CDR1 is SNHLY and CDR2 FYNNEI. With V trimmed by 7 bases and J by 9 bases, 5 bases remained unmatched. This CDR3 spans 12 amino acids. The CDR3, as DNA: TGTGCCAGCATGGAGACAGGGAGGGAGCTGTTTTTT. Translating gives CASMETGRELFF. Full variable domain (outside the CDR3, taken from reference TRBV2 and TRBJ2-2): EPEVTQTPSHQVTQMGQEVILRCVPISNHLYFYWYRQILGQKVEFLVSFYNNEISEKSEIFDDQFSVERPDGSNFTLKIRSTKLEDSAMYFCASMETGRELFFGEGSRLTVL.

The chain links TRBV5-1 to TRBJ2-5, with TRBD1 matching over 9 bases. Per the germline V gene, CDR1 is SGHRS and CDR2 is YFSETQ. V lost 4 bases to trimming and J lost 1 base; unmatched junction nucleotides: 5. The CDR3 has 15 amino acids. The DNA of the CDR3 is TGCGCCAGCAGCCACGGGACAGGGCTCCAAGAGACCCAGTACTTC. It is translated as CASSHGTGLQETQYF.

This chain links TRBV19 with TRBJ1-5, with a weak D call TRBD1 (5 bases). This CDR3 region has 14 residues. Trimming left V 6 bases short and J 1 base short, with 10 bases between. The V gene's germline CDR1 is LNHDA and CDR2 SQIVND (reference sequence). The CDR3 spells CASRERGSNQPQHF. The CDR3 DNA sequence: TGTGCCAGTAGGGAGAGGGGAAGCAATCAGCCCCAGCATTTT.

The rearrangement joins TRBV7-9 to TRBJ2-5; 14 bases match TRBD2. V trimming: 5 bases; J trimming: 13 bases; junction bases outside the gene matches: 9. Germline V CDR1 and CDR2: SEHNR, FQNEAQ (reference sequence). There are 14 residues in the CDR3. The chain's CDR3 is CASSPGLAGGRGYF. CDR3 nucleotides: TGTGCCAGCAGCCCCGGACTAGCGGGAGGCCGGGGGTACTTC.

The genes are TRBV4-1 and TRBJ1-1; 7 nucleotides agree with TRBD1. The germline V gene encodes CDR1 MGHRA and CDR2 YSYEKL. With 3 bases clipped from V and 5 bases from J, the junction kept 6 bases outside the gene matches. The CDR3 loop spans 14 amino acids. CDR3 DNA: TGCGCCAGCAGCCAGGGGCAGGGGGGGACTGAAGCTTTCTTT. This translates into CASSQGQGGTEAFF.